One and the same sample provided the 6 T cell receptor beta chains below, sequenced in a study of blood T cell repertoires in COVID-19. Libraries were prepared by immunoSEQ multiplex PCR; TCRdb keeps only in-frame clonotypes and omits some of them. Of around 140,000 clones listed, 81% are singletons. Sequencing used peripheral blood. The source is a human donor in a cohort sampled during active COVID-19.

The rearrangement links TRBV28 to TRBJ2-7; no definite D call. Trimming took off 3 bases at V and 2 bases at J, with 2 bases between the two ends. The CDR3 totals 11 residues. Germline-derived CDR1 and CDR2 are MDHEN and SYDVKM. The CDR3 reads CASSFAYEQYF. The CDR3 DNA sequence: TGTGCCAGCAGTTTCGCCTACGAGCAGTACTTC.

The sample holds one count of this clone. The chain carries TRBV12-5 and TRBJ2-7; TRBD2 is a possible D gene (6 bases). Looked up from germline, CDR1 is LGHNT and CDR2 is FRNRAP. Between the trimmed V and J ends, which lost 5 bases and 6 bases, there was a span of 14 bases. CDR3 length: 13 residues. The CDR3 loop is CASGPMRRGEQYF. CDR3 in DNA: TGTGCTAGTGGTCCAATGCGGCGGGGCGAGCAGTACTTC. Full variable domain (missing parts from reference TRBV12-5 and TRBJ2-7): DARVTQTPRHKVTEMGQEVTMRCQPILGHNTVFWYRQTMMQGLELLAYFRNRAPLDDSGMPKDRFSAEMPDATLATLKIQPSEPRDSAVYFCASGPMRRGEQYFGPGTRLTVT.

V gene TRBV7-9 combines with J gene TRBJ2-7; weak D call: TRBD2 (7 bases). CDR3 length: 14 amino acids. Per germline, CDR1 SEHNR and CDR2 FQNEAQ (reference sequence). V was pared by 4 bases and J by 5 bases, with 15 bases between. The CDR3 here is CASSSQRGGHEQYF. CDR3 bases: TGTGCCAGCAGCTCCCAAAGGGGGGGGCACGAGCAGTACTTC. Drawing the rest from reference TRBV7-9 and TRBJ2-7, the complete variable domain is DTGVSQNPRHKITKRGQNVTFRCDPISEHNRLYWYRQTLGQGPEFLTYFQNEAQLEKSRLLSDRFSAERPKGSFSTLEIQRTEQGDSAMYLCASSSQRGGHEQYFGPGTRLTVT.

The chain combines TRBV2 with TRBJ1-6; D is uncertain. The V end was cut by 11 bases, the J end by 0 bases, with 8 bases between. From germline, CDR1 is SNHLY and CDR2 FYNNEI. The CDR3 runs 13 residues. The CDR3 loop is CAAHSSYNSPLHF. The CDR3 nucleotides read TGTGCCGCGCACAGCTCCTATAATTCACCCCTCCACTTT.

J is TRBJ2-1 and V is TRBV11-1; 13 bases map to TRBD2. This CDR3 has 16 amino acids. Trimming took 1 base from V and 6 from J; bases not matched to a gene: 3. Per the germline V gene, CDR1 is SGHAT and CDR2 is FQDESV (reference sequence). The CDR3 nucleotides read TGTGCCAGCAGCTTAGGGACTAGCGGGGGCCCCAATGAGCAGTTCTTC. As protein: CASSLGTSGGPNEQFF.

The CDR3 nucleotides are TGTGCCAGCAGTGGGGGGACTAGCGGGGTCTACGAGCAGTACTTC. It is translated as CASSGGTSGVYEQYF. This chain joins TRBV6-2 or TRBV6-3 and TRBJ2-7; 13 positions agree with TRBD2. Germline CDR1 and CDR2: MNHEY and SVGEGT. The CDR3 extends over 15 amino acids. V shed 5 bases and J 3 bases; nucleotides not matched to a gene: 4.